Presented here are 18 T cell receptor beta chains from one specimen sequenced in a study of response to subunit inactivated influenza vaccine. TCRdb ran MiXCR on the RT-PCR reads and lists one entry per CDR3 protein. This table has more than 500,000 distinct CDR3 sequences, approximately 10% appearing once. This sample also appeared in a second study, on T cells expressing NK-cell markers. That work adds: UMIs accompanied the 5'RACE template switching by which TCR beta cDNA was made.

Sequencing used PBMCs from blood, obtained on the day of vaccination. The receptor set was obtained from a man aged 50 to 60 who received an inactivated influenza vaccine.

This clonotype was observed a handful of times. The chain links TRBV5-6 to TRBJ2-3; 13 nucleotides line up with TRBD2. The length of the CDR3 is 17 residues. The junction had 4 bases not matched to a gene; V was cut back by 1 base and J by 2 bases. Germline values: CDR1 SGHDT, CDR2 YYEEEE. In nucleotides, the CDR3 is TGTGCCAGCAGCTTGCGCGGACTAGCGGGAGCCACAGATACGCAGTATTTT. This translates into CASSLRGLAGATDTQYF.

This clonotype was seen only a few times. CDR3 in amino acids: CASSQLSGGRRLQPQHF. In nucleotides, the CDR3 is TGCGCCAGCAGCCAACTATCGGGGGGGCGTAGATTACAGCCCCAGCATTTT. This chain joins TRBV4-1 and TRBJ1-5; weak D call: TRBD1 (6 bases). In germline, CDR1 is MGHRA, CDR2 YSYEKL. The CDR3 consists of 17 residues. Trimming pared 2 bases from V and 7 bases from J, leaving 21 bases between.

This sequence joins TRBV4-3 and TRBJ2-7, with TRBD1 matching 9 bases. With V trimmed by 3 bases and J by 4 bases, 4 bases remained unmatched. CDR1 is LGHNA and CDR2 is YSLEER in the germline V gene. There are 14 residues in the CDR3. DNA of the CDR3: TGCGCCAGCAGCCACAGACAGGGGGTGTACGAGCAGTACTTC. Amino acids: CASSHRQGVYEQYF.

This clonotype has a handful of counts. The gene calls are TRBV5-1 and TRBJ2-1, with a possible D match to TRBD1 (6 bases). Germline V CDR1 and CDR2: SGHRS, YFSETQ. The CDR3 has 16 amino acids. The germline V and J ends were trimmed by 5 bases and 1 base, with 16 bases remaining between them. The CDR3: CASRHSGTPSYNEQFF. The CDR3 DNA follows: TGCGCCAGCAGACACTCCGGGACACCGTCCTACAATGAGCAGTTCTTC.

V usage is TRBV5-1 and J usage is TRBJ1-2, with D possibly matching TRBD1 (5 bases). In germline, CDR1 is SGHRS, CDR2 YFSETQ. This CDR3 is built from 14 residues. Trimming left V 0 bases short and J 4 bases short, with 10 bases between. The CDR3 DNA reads TGCGCCAGCAGCTTGGCCGCAGGGACCTATGGCTACACCTTC. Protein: CASSLAAGTYGYTF.

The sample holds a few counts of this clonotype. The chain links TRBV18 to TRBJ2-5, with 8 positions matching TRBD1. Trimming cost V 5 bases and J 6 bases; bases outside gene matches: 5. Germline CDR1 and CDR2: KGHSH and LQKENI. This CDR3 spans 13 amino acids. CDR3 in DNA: TGTGCCAGCTCAGACGACAGGGGACAGACCCAGTACTTC. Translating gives CASSDDRGQTQYF.

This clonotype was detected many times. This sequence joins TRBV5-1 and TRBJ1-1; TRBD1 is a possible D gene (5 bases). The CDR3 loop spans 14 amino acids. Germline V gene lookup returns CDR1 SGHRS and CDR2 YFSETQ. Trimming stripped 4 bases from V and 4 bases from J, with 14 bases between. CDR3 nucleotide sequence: TGCGCCAGCAGCGCGGGACTGCGGGGCACTGAAGCTTTCTTT. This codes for CASSAGLRGTEAFF.

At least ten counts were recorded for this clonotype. This CDR3 is CASSLSTGVRNQPQHF. The CDR3 nucleotides read TGTGCCAGCAGCTTGAGTACAGGGGTGCGCAATCAGCCCCAGCATTTT. The chain uses TRBV5-6 and TRBJ1-5; the match to TRBD1 covers 7 bases. V trimming: 1 base; J trimming: 2 bases; junction bases outside the gene matches: 6. CDR3 length: 16 amino acids. The germline CDR1 and CDR2 sequences are SGHDT and YYEEEE.

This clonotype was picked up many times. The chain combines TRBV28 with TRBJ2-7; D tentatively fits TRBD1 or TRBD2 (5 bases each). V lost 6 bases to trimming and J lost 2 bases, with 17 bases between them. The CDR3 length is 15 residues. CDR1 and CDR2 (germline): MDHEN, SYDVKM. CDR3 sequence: CASRKLRGGTYEQYF. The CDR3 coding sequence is TGTGCCAGCAGAAAACTGAGGGGCGGAACCTACGAGCAGTACTTC. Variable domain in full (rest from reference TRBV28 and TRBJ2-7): DVKVTQSSRYLVKRTGEKVFLECVQDMDHENMFWYRQDPGLGLRLIYFSYDVKMKEKGDIPEGYSVSREKKERFSLILESASTNQTSMYLCASRKLRGGTYEQYFGPGTRLTVT.

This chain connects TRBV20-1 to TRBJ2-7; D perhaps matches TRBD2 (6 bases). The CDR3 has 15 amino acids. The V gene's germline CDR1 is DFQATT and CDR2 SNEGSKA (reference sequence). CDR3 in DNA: TGCAGCCCCGGAGGGGAGTTACGTTGGAACTACGAGCAGTACTTC. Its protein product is CSPGGELRWNYEQYF.

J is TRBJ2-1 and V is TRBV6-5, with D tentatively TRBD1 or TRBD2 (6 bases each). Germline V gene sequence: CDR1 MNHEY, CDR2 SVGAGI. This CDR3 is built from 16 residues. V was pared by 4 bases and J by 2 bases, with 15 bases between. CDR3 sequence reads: CASSWGAGGAYNEQFF. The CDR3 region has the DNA TGTGCCAGCAGTTGGGGGGCCGGGGGCGCCTACAATGAGCAGTTCTTC.

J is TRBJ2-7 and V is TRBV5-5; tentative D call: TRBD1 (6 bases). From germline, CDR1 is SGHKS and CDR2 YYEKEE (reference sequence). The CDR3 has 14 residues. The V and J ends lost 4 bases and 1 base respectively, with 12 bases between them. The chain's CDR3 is CASSVGGNSYEQYF. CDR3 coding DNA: TGTGCCAGCAGCGTAGGGGGAAATTCCTACGAGCAGTACTTC.

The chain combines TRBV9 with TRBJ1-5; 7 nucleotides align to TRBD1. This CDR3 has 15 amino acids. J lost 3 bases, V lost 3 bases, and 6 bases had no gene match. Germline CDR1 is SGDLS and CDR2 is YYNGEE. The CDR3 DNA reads TGTGCCAGCAGCGAACCCGACAGGGACAATCAGCCCCAGCATTTT. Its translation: CASSEPDRDNQPQHF.

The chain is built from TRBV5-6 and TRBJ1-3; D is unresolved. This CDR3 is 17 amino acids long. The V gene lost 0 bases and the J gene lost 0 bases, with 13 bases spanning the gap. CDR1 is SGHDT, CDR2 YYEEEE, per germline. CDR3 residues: CASSLALGEVSGNTIYF. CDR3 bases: TGTGCCAGCAGCTTGGCGCTTGGGGAAGTCTCTGGAAACACCATATATTTT.

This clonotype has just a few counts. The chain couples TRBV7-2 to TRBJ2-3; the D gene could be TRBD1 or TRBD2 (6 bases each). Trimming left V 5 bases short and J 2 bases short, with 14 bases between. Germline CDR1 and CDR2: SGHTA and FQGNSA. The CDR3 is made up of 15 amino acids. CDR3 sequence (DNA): TGTGCCAGCAGCCCAAGGGGGGACTTCACAGATACGCAGTATTTT. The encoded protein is CASSPRGDFTDTQYF. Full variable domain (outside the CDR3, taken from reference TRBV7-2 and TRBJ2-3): GAGVSQSPSNKVTEKGKDVELRCDPISGHTALYWYRQSLGQGLEFLIYFQGNSAPDKSGLPSDRFSAERTGGSVSTLTIQRTQQEDSAVYLCASSPRGDFTDTQYFGPGTRLTVL.

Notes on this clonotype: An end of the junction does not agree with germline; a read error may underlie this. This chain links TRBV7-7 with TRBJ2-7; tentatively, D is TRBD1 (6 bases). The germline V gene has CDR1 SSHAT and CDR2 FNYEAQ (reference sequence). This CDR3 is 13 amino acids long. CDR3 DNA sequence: TGTGCTAGCAGCTCGACAGGTAGCTTGGAGCAGTACTTC. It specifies CASSSTGSLEQYF. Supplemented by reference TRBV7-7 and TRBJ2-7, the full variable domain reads GAGVSQSPRYKVTKRGQDVTLRCDPISSHATLYWYQQALGQGPEFLTYFNYEAQPDKSGLPSDRFSAERPEGSISTLTIQRTEQRDSAMYRCASSSTGSLEQYFGPGTRLTVT.

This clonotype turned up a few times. CDR3 coding DNA: TGCAGCGTTGAAGATCAGTCGGGGTCCAGCTTTAACTATGGCTACACCTTC. Its protein product is CSVEDQSGSSFNYGYTF. This chain links TRBV29-1 with TRBJ1-2; no clear D. Per the germline V gene, CDR1 is SQVTM and CDR2 is ANQGSEA. Trimming stripped 0 bases from V and 1 base from J, with 18 bases between. The length of the CDR3 is 17 residues. Full variable domain (remainder filled in from reference TRBV29-1 and TRBJ1-2): SAVISQKPSRDICQRGTSLTIQCQVDSQVTMMFWYRQQPGQSLTLIATANQGSEATYESGFVIDKFPISRPNLTFSTLTVSNMSPEDSSIYLCSVEDQSGSSFNYGYTFGSGTRLTVV.

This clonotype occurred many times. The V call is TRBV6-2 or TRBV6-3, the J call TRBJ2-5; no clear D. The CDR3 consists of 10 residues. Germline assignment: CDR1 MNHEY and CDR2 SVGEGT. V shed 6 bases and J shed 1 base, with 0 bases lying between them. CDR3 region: CASSQETQYF. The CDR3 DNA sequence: TGTGCCAGCAGCCAAGAGACCCAGTACTTC.